This T cell receptor (beta chain) is drawn from a study of CD4+ T cells in melanoma. The method was immunoSEQ multiplex PCR; TCRdb's version includes in-frame clones alone and lacks a portion of them. Of roughly 140,000 clones in the sample, about nine tenths were seen once. V was clipped by 2 bases and J by 2 bases, with 7 bases between them. The CDR3 has 13 residues. Germline values: CDR1 SGDLS, CDR2 YYNGEE. The clonotype originates from a human donor with melanoma. This chain joins TRBV9 and TRBJ2-5; D remains ambiguous. CDR3 loop: CASSVGRQETQYF. The CDR3 DNA is TGTGCCAGCAGCGTGGGCAGACAAGAGACCCAGTACTTC.